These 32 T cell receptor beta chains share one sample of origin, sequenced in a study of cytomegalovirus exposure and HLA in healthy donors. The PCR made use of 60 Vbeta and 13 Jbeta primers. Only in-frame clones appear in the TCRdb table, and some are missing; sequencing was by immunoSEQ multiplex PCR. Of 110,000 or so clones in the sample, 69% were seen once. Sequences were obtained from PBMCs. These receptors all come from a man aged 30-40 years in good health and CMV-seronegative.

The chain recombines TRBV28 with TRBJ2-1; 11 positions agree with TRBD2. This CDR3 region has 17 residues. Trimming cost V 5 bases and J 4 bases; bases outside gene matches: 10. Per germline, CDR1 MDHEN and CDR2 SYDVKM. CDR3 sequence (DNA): TGTGCCAGCAGTGACGTAGGCCCTAGCGGGGGGTACAATGAGCAGTTCTTC. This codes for CASSDVGPSGGYNEQFF.

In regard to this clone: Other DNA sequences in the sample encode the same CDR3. In nucleotides, the CDR3 is TGTGCCAGCAGCTTAGGGCTAGCGGGAGCCGATACGCAGTATTTT. Its protein is CASSLGLAGADTQYF. This chain joins TRBV7-9 and TRBJ2-3; 10 bases line up with TRBD2. Germline V gives CDR1 SEHNR, CDR2 FQNEAQ (reference sequence). V shed 1 base, J shed 6 bases, and the junction held 4 bases outside the gene matches. The CDR3 spans 15 residues.

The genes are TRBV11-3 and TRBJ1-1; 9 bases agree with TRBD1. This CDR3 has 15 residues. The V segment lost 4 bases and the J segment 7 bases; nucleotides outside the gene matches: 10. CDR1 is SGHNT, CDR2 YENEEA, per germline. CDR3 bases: TGTGCCAGCAGCTCAAATCCGGGACAGGGTTATGAAGCTTTCTTT. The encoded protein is CASSSNPGQGYEAFF.

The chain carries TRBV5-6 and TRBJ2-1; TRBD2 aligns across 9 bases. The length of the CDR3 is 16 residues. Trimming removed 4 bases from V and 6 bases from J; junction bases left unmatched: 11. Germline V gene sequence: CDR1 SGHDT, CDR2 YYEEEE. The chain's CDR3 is CASSDNPGLASNEQFF. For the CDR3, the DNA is TGTGCCAGCAGCGACAATCCGGGACTAGCTTCCAATGAGCAGTTCTTC.

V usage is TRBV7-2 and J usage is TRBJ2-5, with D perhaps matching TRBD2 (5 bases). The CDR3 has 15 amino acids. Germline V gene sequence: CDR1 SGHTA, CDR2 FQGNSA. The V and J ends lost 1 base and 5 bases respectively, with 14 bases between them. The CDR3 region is CASSLGGLAAETQYF. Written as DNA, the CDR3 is TGTGCCAGCAGCTTAGGCGGTCTAGCTGCGGAGACCCAGTACTTC.

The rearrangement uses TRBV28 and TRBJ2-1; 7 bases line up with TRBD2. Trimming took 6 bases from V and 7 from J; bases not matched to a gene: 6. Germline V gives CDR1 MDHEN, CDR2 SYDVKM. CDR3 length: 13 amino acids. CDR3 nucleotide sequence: TGTGCCAGCAGCCGGACTAGTCAGAATGAGCAGTTCTTC. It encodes CASSRTSQNEQFF.

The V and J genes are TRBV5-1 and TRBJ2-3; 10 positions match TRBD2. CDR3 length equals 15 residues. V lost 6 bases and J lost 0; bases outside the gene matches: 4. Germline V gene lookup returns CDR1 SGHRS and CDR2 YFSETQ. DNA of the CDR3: TGCGCCAGCAAGCTAGCGGGAGCGAGCACAGATACGCAGTATTTT. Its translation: CASKLAGASTDTQYF.

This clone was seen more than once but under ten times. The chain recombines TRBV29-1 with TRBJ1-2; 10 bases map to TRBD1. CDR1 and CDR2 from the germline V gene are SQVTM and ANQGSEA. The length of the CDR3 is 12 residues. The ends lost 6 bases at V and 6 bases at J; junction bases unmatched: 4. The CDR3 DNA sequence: TGCAGCGTCGCTGGACAGGGGGATGGCTACACCTTC. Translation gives CSVAGQGDGYTF.

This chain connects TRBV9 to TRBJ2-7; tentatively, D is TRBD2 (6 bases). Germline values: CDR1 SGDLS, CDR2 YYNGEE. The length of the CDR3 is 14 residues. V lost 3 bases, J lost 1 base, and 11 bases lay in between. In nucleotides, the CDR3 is TGTGCCAGCAGCGCCGGGGCGGGGTCCTACGAGCAGTACTTC. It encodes CASSAGAGSYEQYF.

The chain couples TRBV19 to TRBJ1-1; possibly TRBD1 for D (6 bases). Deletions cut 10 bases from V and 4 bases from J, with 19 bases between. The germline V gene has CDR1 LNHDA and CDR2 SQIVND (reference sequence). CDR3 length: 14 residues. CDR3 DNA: TGTGCCATCCGACGCAGGGGTGAGGCCACTGAAGCTTTCTTT. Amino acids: CAIRRRGEATEAFF. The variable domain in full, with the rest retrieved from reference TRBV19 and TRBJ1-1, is DGGITQSPKYLFRKEGQNVTLSCEQNLNHDAMYWYRQDPGQGLRLIYYSQIVNDFQKGDIAEGYSVSREKKESFPLTVTSAQKNPTAFYLCAIRRRGEATEAFFGQGTRLTVV.

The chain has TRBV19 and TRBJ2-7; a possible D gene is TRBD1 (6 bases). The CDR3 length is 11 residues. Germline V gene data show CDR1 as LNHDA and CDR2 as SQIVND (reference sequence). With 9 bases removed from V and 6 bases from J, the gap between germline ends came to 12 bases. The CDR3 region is CASAQGSEQYF. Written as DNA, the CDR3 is TGTGCCAGCGCCCAGGGGTCCGAGCAGTACTTC.

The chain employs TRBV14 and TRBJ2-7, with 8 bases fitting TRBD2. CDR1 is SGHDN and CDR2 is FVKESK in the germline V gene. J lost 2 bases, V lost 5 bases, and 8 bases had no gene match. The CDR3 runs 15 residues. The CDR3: CASSWAGGRTYEQYF. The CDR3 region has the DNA TGTGCCAGCAGCTGGGCGGGAGGTCGGACCTACGAGCAGTACTTC. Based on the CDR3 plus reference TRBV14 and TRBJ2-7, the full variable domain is EAGVTQFPSHSVIEKGQTVTLRCDPISGHDNLYWYRRVMGKEIKFLLHFVKESKQDESGMPNNRFLAERTGGTYSTLKVQPAELEDSGVYFCASSWAGGRTYEQYFGPGTRLTVT.

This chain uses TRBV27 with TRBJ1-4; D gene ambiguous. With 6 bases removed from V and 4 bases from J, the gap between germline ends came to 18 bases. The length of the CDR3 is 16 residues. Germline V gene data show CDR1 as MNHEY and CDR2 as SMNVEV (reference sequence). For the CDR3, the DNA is TGTGCCAGCAGCCCGGATATTGACACACTTAATGAAAAACTGTTTTTT. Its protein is CASSPDIDTLNEKLFF.

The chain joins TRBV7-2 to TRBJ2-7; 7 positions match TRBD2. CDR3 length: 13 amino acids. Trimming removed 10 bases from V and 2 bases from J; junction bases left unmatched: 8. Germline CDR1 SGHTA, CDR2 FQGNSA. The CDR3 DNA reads TGTGCCACCAATGCGGGAGTTACCTACGAGCAGTACTTC. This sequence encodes CATNAGVTYEQYF.

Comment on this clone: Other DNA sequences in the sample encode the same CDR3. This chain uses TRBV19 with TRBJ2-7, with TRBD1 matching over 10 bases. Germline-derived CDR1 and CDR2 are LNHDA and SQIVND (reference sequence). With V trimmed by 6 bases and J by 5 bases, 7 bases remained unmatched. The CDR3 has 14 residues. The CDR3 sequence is CASRQRQGAHEQYF. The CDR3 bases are TGTGCCAGTAGACAACGACAGGGGGCCCACGAGCAGTACTTC.

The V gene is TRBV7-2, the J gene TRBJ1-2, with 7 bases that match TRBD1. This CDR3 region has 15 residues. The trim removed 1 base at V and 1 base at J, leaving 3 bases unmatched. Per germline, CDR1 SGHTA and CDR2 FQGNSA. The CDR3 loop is CASSLGQGVNYGYTF. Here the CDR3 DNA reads TGTGCCAGCAGCTTAGGACAGGGCGTTAACTATGGCTACACCTTC.

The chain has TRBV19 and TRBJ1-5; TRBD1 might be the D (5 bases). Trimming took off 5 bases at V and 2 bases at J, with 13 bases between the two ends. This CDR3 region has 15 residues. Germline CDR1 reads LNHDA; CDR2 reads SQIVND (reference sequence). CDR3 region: CASSVGHTGNQPQHF. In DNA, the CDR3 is TGTGCCAGTAGTGTCGGACATACGGGCAATCAGCCCCAGCATTTT.

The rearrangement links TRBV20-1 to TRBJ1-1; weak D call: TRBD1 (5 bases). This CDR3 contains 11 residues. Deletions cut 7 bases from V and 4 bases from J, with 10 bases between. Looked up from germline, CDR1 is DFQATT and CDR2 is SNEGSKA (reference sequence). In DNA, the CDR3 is TGCAGTGTCGGAGGGACCACTGAAGCTTTCTTT. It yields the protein CSVGGTTEAFF.

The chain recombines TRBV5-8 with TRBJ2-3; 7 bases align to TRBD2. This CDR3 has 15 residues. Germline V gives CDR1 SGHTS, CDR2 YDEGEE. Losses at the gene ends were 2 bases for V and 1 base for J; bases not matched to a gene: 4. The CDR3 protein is CASSLIAGGTDTQYF. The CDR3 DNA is TGTGCCAGCAGCTTAATAGCGGGCGGCACAGATACGCAGTATTTT.

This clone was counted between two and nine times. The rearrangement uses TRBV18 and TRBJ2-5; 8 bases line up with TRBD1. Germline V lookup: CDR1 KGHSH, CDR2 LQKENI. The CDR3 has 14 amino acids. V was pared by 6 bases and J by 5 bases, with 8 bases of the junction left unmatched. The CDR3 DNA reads TGTGCCAGCTCGGCGGGACAGGCGGGCGAGACCCAGTACTTC. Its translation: CASSAGQAGETQYF.

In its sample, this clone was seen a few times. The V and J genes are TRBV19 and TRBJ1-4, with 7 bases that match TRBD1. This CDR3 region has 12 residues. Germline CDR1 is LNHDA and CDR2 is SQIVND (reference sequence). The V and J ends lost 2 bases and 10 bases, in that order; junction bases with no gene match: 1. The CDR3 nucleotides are TGTGCCAGTAGTATATCAGGGGGAAAACTGTTTTTT. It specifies CASSISGGKLFF.

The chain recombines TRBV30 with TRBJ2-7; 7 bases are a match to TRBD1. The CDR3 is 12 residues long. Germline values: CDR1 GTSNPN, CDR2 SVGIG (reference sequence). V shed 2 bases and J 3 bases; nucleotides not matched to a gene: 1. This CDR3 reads CAWSRQGYEQYF. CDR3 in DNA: TGTGCCTGGAGTAGACAGGGCTACGAGCAGTACTTC. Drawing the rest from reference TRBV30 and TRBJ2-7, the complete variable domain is SQTIHQWPATLVQPVGSPLSLECTVEGTSNPNLYWYRQAAGRGLQLLFYSVGIGQISSEVPQNLSASRPQDRQFILSSKKLLLSDSGFYLCAWSRQGYEQYFGPGTRLTVT.

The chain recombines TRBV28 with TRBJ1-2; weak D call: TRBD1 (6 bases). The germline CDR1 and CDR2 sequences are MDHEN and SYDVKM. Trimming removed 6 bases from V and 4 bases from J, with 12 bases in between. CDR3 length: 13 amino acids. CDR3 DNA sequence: TGTGCCAGCAGGCTACAGGGTCCCTATGGCTACACCTTC. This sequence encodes CASRLQGPYGYTF.

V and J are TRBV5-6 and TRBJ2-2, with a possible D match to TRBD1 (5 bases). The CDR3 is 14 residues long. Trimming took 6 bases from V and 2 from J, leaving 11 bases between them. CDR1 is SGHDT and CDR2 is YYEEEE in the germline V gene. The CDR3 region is CASIRGLNTGELFF. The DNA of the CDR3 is TGTGCCAGCATAAGGGGCCTTAACACCGGGGAGCTGTTTTTT. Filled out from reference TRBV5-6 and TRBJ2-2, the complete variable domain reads DAGVTQSPTHLIKTRGQQVTLRCSPKSGHDTVSWYQQALGQGPQFIFQYYEEEERQRGNFPDRFSGHQFPNYSSELNVNALLLGDSALYLCASIRGLNTGELFFGEGSRLTVL.

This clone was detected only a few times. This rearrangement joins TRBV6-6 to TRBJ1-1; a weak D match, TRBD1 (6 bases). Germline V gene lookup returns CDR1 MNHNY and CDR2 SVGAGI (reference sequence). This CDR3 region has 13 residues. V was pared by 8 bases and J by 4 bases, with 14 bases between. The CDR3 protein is CASVKQGSTEAFF. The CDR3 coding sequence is TGTGCCAGCGTAAAACAGGGTTCCACTGAAGCTTTCTTT.

CDR3 DNA sequence: TGTGCCAGCAGCTACAGGACAGGGGGCGACTACGAGCAGTACTTC. Protein sequence: CASSYRTGGDYEQYF. The chain uses TRBV7-2 and TRBJ2-7; 11 bases map to TRBD1. Losses at the gene ends were 4 bases for V and 3 bases for J; bases not matched to a gene: 5. From germline, CDR1 is SGHTA and CDR2 FQGNSA. The CDR3 extends over 15 amino acids.

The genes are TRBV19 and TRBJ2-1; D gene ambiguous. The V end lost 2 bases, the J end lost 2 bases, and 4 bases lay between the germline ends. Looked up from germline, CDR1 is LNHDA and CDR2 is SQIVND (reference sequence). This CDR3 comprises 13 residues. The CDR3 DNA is TGTGCCAGTAGTATAACACCCTACAATGAGCAGTTCTTC. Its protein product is CASSITPYNEQFF.

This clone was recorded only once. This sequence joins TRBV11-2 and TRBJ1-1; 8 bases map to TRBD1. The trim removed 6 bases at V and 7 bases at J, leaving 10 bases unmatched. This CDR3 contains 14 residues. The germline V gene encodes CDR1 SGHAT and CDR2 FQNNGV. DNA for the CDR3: TGTGCCAGCAGTTCAGGGGGCGCGGGTGGTGAAGCTTTCTTT. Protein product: CASSSGGAGGEAFF.

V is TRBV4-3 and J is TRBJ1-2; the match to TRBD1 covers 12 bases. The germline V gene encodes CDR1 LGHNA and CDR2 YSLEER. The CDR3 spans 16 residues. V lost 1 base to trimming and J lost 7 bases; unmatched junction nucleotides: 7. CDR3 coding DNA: TGCGCCAGCAGCCAAGTTAGGGGGACAGGGGGCGTTGGCTACACCTTC. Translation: CASSQVRGTGGVGYTF.

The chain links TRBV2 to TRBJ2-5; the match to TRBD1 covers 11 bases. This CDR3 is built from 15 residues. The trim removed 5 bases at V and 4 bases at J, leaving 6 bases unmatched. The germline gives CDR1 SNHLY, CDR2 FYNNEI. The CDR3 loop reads CASSSDRGQVETQYF. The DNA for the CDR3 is TGTGCCAGCAGTTCGGACAGGGGGCAGGTAGAGACCCAGTACTTC.

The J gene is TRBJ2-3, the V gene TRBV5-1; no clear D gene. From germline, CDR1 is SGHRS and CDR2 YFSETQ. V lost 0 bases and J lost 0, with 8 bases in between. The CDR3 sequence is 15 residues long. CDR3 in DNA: TGCGCCAGCAGCTTGGTCATACAGAGCACAGATACGCAGTATTTT. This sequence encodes CASSLVIQSTDTQYF. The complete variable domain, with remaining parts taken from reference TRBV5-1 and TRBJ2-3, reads KAGVTQTPRYLIKTRGQQVTLSCSPISGHRSVSWYQQTPGQGLQFLFEYFSETQRNKGNFPGRFSGRQFSNSRSEMNVSTLELGDSALYLCASSLVIQSTDTQYFGPGTRLTVL.

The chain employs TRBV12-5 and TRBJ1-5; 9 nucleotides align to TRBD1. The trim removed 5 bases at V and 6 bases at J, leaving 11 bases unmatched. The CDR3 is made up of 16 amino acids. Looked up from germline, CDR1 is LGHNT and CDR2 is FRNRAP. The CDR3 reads CASGKTTGQGAQPQHF. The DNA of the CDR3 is TGTGCTAGTGGTAAAACGACGGGACAGGGAGCTCAGCCCCAGCATTTT.